Below are 2 T cell receptor beta chains sequenced from a single sample in a study of T cells in localized non-small cell lung cancer. The protocol was immunoSEQ multiplex PCR, while the TCRdb copy is restricted to in-frame clones and leaves out a portion. Found here are 15,000 to 20,000 clones, 90% of them singletons; the top ten hold about 1.1%. Sequencing was performed on peripheral blood mononuclear cells, taken before any cancer treatment. Every receptor here comes from a woman aged 40-69 years with stage III lung adenocarcinoma.

This chain connects TRBV4-2 to TRBJ1-3; D is ambiguous. This CDR3 is 14 amino acids long. The V end was cut by 1 base, the J end by 4 bases, with 8 bases between. Germline V gene data show CDR1 as LGHNA and CDR2 as YNFKEQ. CDR3 protein: CASSQGGFGNTIYF. The CDR3 region has the DNA TGTGCCAGCAGCCAAGGAGGGTTCGGAAACACCATATATTTT.

Only a few counts were recorded for this clone. The genes are TRBV9 and TRBJ2-5; a weak D match, TRBD1 (6 bases). V was clipped by 3 bases and J by 2 bases, with 11 bases between them. Germline V gives CDR1 SGDLS, CDR2 YYNGEE. CDR3 length equals 14 residues. The CDR3 is CASSAGHFQETQYF. CDR3 coding DNA: TGTGCCAGCAGCGCGGGACATTTTCAAGAGACCCAGTACTTC.